This T cell receptor (beta chain) was captured by sequencing in a study of cytomegalovirus exposure and HLA in healthy donors. Study context: Ancestry clustering placed around 81% of around 400 genotyped donors in the Caucasian-associated cluster.

Remarks on this clone: Its target is unknown.

Germline loops: CDR1 LNHDA, CDR2 SQIVND (reference sequence). This CDR3 has 13 amino acids. Study observations and caveats: For most TCR beta V segments, an earlier analysis put the productive rate at about 87% or about 30% of the time. It is likely that the observed cluster of highly shared sequence variants was a sequencing artifact.

Primers for the PCR totalled 60 Vbeta and 13 Jbeta. The data were produced by immunoSEQ multiplex PCR, yet TCRdb's version contains in-frame clones alone and is incomplete. The table shows over 110,000 clones, with approximately 84% occurring only once. This clonotype was sampled from a woman aged 60-70 years in good health and CMV-seropositive. J is TRBJ2-1 and V is TRBV19; D gene unclear. The sequenced sample was PBMCs. CDR3 amino acids: CAAGSSSYNEQFF. The DNA for the CDR3 is TGTGCTGCAGGTTCGAGCTCCTACAATGAGCAGTTCTTC.